This T cell receptor (beta chain) was documented in a study of blood T cell repertoires in COVID-19. Study-level background: Acute and convalescent COVID-19 samples came from the United States, Italy and Spain.

V shed 3 bases and J 4 bases; nucleotides not matched to a gene: 7. Germline assignment: CDR1 LNHDA and CDR2 SQIVND (reference sequence). The CDR3 is 16 amino acids. Only in-frame clones appear in the TCRdb table, and some are missing; sequencing was by immunoSEQ multiplex PCR. Of roughly 340,000 clones in the sample, 85% to 90% were seen once. V and J are TRBV19 and TRBJ2-7; 12 nucleotides match TRBD2. This receptor was taken from a man aged 18 to 29 who had recovered from COVID-19. The sequenced material came from PBMCs or T cells enriched from blood (not recorded which). CDR3 region: CASSIVSTSGGYEQYF. As DNA, the CDR3 is TGTGCCAGTAGTATTGTCTCGACTAGCGGGGGTTACGAGCAGTACTTC.